This T cell receptor beta chain was captured by sequencing in a study of T cell repertoires in cytomegalovirus infection (dated by TCRdb to about 2019). About the full investigation: The peptide stimulations were aimed at well-studied HLA-B-restricted epitopes as well as recently identified HLA-C-restricted CMV epitopes, whose presentation resists viral immunomodulation. Because public TCR beta signatures pointed to carriage of CMV infection together with the matching HLA type, the HLA type of each donor mattered for the analysis. What the authors observed across the whole study: The ex vivo response was dominated by HLA-C-restricted CMV-specific TCR beta clonotypes, which also provided the single most frequent clonotype in two of eight donors. In both this cohort and an independent roughly 330-donor cohort, the cumulative frequency of public TCR beta family members distinguished carriers of CMV infection plus the relevant HLA type.

The meaning of the sample's treatment or condition label: in vitro stimulation with specific CMV peptide epitopes to enrich CMV-specific T cells. The CDR3 sequence holds 13 residues, the cysteine and phenylalanine included. Only CDR3 DNA is held: 39 bases, read in frame from base 1. V is pared back by 6 bases and J by 9 bases, with 17 bases lying between the germline termini. The run used an Illumina HiSeq 1500. TCRdb's own reprocessing of the public reads used fastp at Q25 and MiXCR and kept productive beta chains. Merged by CDR3 protein, the rows form single entries marked with the most common genes and DNA. This sample comprises around 770,000 distinct CDR3 sequences, about 28% of them detected only once. The ten most abundant clones make up about an eighth of the sample. This clonotype was found a few times. Its antigen is not yet known. No base qualities exist here, and no much larger clone lies one base off it.

The TCR sequence derives from a human donor in good health (CMV status not recorded). Some clones in this sample may be carry-over from other donors' samples. The sequence joins TRBV12-3 or TRBV12-4 to TRBJ2-5; the D gene is possibly TRBD1 or TRBD2, with 5 bases matching each. The source was cultured CD8+ T cells from PBMCs, collected from culture after CMV antigen stimulation. The CDR3 protein sequence reads: CASSWALPGPQYF. Here is the DNA: TGTGCCAGCAGCTGGGCCTTGCCGGGGCCCCAGTACTTC.